Listed here are 5 T cell receptor beta chains from one sample, sequenced in a study of T-cell reconstitution after alpha-beta-depleted transplantation in children. Unique molecular identifiers featured in how the TCRbeta library was prepared. TCRdb re-called the PCR reads through MiXCR, storing one row per CDR3 protein. The sample includes hundreds of thousands of distinct CDR3 sequences, about a tenth of them seen just once. Sequenced material: PBMCs, taken before TCRalphabeta/CD19-depleted stem cell transplant. The receptors stem from a child younger than two with acute myeloid leukemia, due to receive a stem cell transplant.

This clonotype was picked up many times. The chain joins TRBV7-7 to TRBJ2-7, with D perhaps TRBD2 (5 bases). The CDR3 length is 13 residues. V dropped 10 bases and J dropped 3 bases, with 16 bases sitting between them. Germline V gene lookup returns CDR1 SSHAT and CDR2 FNYEAQ (reference sequence). In DNA, the CDR3 is TGTGCCACCCCCCCCCAGCGGCGCTACGAGCAGTACTTC. It specifies CATPPQRRYEQYF.

This clonotype was recorded at least ten times. The CDR3 loop is CASSLGGGEPQHF. The CDR3 coding sequence is TGCGCCAGCAGCTTAGGAGGGGGGGAGCCCCAGCATTTT. V gene TRBV5-1 combines with J gene TRBJ1-5; tentatively, D is TRBD1 (6 bases). The CDR3 loop spans 13 amino acids. The V and J ends lost 2 bases and 8 bases respectively, with 11 bases between them. Germline V lookup: CDR1 SGHRS, CDR2 YFSETQ. Full variable domain (missing parts from reference TRBV5-1 and TRBJ1-5): KAGVTQTPRYLIKTRGQQVTLSCSPISGHRSVSWYQQTPGQGLQFLFEYFSETQRNKGNFPGRFSGRQFSNSRSEMNVSTLELGDSALYLCASSLGGGEPQHFGDGTRLSIL.

This clonotype was seen at least ten times. CDR3 nucleotides: TGTGCCAGCACTCAACTCAGGGGAGGGACTGAAGCTTTCTTT. This encodes CASTQLRGGTEAFF. The rearrangement links TRBV12-3 or TRBV12-4 to TRBJ1-1, with D tentatively TRBD1 (6 bases). There are 14 residues in the CDR3. Trimming took 7 bases from V and 5 from J, leaving 17 bases between them.

In its sample, this clonotype was seen many times. The gene calls are TRBV7-9 and TRBJ1-6; no firm D call. V was shortened by 1 base and J by 14 bases, with 12 bases between the two germline ends. CDR1 and CDR2 (germline): SEHNR, FQNEAQ (reference sequence). The CDR3 is made up of 13 amino acids. DNA of the CDR3: TGTGCCAGCAGCTTAGAGGCCCGGAAAACCCTCCACTTT. Amino acids: CASSLEARKTLHF.

This clonotype was seen ten or more times. This rearrangement joins TRBV20-1 to TRBJ2-1; 10 bases align to TRBD2. CDR3 length: 16 amino acids. J gave up 1 base and V 5 bases, and 8 bases lay outside the gene matches. CDR1 DFQATT and CDR2 SNEGSKA come from the germline V gene (reference sequence). The CDR3 reads CSASSLAGESYNEQFF. CDR3 nucleotide sequence: TGCAGTGCTTCTTCCCTAGCGGGAGAATCCTACAATGAGCAGTTCTTC.